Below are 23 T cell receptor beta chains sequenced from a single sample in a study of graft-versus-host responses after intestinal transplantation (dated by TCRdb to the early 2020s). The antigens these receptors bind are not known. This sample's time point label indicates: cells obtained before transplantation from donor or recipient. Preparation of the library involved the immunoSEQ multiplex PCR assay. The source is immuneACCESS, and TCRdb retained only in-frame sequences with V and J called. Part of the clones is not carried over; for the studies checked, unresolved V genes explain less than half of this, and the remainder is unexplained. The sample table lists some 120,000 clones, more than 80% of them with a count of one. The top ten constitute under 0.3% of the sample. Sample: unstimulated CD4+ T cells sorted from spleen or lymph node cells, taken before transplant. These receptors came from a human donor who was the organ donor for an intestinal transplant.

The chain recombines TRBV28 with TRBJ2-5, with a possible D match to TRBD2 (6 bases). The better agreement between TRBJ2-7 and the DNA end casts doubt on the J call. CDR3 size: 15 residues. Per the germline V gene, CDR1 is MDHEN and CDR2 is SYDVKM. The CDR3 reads CASSFIGDFSYEQYF. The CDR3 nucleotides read TGTGCCAGCAGTTTTATTGGGGACTTTTCCTACGAGCAGTACTTC.

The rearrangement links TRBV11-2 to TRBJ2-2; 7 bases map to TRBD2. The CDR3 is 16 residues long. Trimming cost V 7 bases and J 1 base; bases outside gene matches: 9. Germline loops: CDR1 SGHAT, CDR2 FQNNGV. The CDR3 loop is CASNPRDYKNTGELFF. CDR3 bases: TGTGCCAGCAACCCTAGGGACTACAAGAACACCGGGGAGCTGTTTTTT.

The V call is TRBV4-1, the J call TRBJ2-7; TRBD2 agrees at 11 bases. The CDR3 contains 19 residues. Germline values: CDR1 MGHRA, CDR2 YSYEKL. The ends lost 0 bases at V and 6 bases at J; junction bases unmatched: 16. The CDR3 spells CASSQDPIRTSGYISEQYF. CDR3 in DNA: TGCGCCAGCAGCCAAGATCCGATAAGGACTAGCGGGTATATAAGCGAGCAGTACTTC.

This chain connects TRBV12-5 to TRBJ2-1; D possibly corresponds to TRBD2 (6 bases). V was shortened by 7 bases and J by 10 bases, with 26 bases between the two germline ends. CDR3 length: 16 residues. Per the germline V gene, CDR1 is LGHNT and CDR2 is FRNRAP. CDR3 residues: CASAAAGTWSSWEQFF. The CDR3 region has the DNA TGTGCTAGTGCCGCAGCCGGGACTTGGTCGTCCTGGGAGCAGTTCTTC.

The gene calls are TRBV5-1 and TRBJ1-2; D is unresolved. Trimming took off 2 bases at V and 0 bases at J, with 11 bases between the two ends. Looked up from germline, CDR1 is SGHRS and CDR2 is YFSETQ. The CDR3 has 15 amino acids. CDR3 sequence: CASSFRARTNYGYTF. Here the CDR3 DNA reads TGCGCCAGCAGCTTTCGGGCCAGAACTAACTATGGCTACACCTTC.

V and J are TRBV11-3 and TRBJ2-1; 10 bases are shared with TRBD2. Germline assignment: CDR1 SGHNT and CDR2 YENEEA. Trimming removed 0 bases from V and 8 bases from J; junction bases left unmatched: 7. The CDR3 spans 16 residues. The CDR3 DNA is TGTGCCAGCAGCTTAGATCTCCTAGCGGGAGCGGATGAGCAGTTCTTC. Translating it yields CASSLDLLAGADEQFF.

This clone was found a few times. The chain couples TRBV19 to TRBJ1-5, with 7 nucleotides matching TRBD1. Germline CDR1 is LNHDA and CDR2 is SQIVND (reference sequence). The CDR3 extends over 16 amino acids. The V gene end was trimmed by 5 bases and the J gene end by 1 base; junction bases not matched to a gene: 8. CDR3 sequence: CASSLNRGLSNQPQHF. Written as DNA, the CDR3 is TGTGCCAGTAGTTTGAACAGGGGCTTAAGCAATCAGCCCCAGCATTTT.

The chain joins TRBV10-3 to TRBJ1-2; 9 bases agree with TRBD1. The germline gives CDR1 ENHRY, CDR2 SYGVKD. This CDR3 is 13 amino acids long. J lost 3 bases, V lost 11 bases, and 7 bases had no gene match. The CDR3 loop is CASQQGADYGYTF. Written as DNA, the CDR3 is TGTGCCTCCCAACAGGGGGCAGACTATGGCTACACCTTC.

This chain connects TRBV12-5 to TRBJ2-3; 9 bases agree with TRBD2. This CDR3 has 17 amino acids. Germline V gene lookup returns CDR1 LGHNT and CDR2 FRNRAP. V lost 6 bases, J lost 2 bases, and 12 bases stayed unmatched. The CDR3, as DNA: TGTGCTAGTGGAAAAACCGGGACTAGCTATTACACAGATACGCAGTATTTT. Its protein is CASGKTGTSYYTDTQYF.

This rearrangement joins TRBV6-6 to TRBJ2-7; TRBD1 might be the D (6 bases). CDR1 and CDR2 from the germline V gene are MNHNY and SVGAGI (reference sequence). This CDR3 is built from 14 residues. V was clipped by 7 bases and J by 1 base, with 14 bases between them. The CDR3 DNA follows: TGTGCCAGCACCCCCAATGGACAGTCCTACGAGCAGTACTTC. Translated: CASTPNGQSYEQYF.

This CDR3 reads CASSLSRGNDTEAFF. As DNA, the CDR3 is TGTGCCAGCAGTTTATCGAGGGGAAATGACACTGAAGCTTTCTTT. The chain recombines TRBV28 with TRBJ1-1, with D possibly matching TRBD1 (5 bases). Per the germline V gene, CDR1 is MDHEN and CDR2 is SYDVKM. V lost 1 base to trimming and J lost 3 bases, with 12 bases between them. The CDR3 runs 15 residues.

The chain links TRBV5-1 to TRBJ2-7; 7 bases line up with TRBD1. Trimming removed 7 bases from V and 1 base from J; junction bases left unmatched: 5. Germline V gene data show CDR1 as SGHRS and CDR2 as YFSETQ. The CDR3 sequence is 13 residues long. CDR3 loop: CASWEQGSYEQYF. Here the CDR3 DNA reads TGCGCCAGCTGGGAACAGGGGTCCTACGAGCAGTACTTC. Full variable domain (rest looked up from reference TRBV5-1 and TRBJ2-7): KAGVTQTPRYLIKTRGQQVTLSCSPISGHRSVSWYQQTPGQGLQFLFEYFSETQRNKGNFPGRFSGRQFSNSRSEMNVSTLELGDSALYLCASWEQGSYEQYFGPGTRLTVT.

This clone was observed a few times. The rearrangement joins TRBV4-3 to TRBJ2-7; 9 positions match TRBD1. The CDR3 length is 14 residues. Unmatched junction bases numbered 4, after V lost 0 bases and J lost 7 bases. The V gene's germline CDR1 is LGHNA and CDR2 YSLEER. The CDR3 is CASSQDHRGREQYF. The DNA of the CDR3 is TGCGCCAGCAGCCAAGATCACAGGGGGCGAGAGCAGTACTTC.

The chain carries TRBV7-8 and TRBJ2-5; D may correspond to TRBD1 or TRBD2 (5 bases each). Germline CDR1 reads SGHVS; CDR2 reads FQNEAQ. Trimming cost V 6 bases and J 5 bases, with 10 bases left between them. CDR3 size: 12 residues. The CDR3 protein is CASSQGEETQYF. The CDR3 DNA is TGTGCCAGCAGTCAAGGGGAGGAGACCCAGTACTTC.

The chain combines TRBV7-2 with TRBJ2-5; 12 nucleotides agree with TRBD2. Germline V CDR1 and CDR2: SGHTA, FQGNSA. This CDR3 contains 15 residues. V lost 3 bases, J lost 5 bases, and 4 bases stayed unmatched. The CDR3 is CASSLTSGSWETQYF. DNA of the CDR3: TGTGCCAGCAGCTTGACTAGCGGGAGCTGGGAGACCCAGTACTTC.

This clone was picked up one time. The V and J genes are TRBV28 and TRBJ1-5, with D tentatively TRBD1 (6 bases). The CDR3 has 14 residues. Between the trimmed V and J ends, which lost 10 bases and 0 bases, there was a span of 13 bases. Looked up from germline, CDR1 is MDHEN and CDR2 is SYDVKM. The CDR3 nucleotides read TGTGCCACCGCCAGGGGTTATAGCAATCAGCCCCAGCATTTT. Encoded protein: CATARGYSNQPQHF.

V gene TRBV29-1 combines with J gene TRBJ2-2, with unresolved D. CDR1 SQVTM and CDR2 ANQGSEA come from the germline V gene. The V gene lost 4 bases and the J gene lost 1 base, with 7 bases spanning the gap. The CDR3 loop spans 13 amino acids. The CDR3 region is CSVGRQNTGELFF. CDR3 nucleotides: TGCAGCGTTGGTAGGCAGAACACCGGGGAGCTGTTTTTT.

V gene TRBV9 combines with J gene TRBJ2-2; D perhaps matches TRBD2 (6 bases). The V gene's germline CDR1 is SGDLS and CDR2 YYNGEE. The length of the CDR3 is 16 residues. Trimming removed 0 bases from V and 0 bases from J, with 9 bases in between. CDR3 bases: TGTGCCAGCAGCGTAGTCGGGAGCCCGAACACCGGGGAGCTGTTTTTT. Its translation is CASSVVGSPNTGELFF. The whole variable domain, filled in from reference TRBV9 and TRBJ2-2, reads DSGVTQTPKHLITATGQRVTLRCSPRSGDLSVYWYQQSLDQGLQFLIQYYNGEERAKGNILERFSAQQFPDLHSELNLSSLELGDSALYFCASSVVGSPNTGELFFGEGSRLTVL.

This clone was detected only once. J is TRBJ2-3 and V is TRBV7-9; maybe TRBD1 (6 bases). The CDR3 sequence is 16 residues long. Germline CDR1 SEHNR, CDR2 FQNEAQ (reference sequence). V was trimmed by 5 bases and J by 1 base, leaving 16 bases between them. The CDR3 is CASSHLRGGGTDTQYF. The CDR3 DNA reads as TGTGCCAGCAGCCACCTTCGAGGGGGAGGCACAGATACGCAGTATTTT.

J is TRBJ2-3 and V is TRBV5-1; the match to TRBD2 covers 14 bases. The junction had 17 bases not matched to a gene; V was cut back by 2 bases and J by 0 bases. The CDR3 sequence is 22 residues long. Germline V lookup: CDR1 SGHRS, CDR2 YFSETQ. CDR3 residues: CASSFTPQGLAGVGTSTDTQYF. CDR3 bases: TGCGCCAGCAGCTTTACTCCCCAGGGACTAGCGGGAGTGGGGACTAGCACAGATACGCAGTATTTT.

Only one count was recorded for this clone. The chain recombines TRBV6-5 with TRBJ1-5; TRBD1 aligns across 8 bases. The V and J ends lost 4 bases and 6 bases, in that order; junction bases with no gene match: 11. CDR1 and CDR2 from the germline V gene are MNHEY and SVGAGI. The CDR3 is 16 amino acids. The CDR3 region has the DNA TGTGCCAGCAGTTCCCACGGACAGGGTGTGAGTCAGCCCCAGCATTTT. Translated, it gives CASSSHGQGVSQPQHF.

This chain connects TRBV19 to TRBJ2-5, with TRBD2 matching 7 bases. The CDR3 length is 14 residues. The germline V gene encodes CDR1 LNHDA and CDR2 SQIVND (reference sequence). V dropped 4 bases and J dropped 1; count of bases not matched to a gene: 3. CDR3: CASSSPSGQETQYF. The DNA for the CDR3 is TGTGCCAGTAGTAGCCCTAGCGGCCAAGAGACCCAGTACTTC.

The CDR3 bases are TGTGCCAGCAGCTTTGGACAGGGCAATCAGCCCCAGCATTTT. Amino acids: CASSFGQGNQPQHF. The rearrangement links TRBV6-6 to TRBJ1-5, with TRBD1 matching 7 bases. Trimming cost V 6 bases and J 2 bases; bases outside gene matches: 4. This CDR3 region has 14 residues. Germline V gene data show CDR1 as MNHNY and CDR2 as SVGAGI (reference sequence).